This T cell receptor beta chain was recorded in a study of cytomegalovirus exposure and HLA in healthy donors. Study results and caveats: Later, TCR association rates were found to vary by HLA locus, highest for DRB1 and lowest for HLA-C. For most TCR beta V segments, an earlier analysis put the productive rate at about 87% or about 30% of the time.

V trimming: 6 bases; J trimming: 6 bases; junction bases outside the gene matches: 8. The length of the CDR3 is 14 residues. CDR1 is MNHNS, CDR2 SASEGT, per germline. PCR amplification relied on 60 Vbeta primers (plus 13 Jbeta primers). Per the original methods: There were around 80 million unique TCR beta chains by a later count, and around 10 million of them were shared. Sequencing used immunoSEQ multiplex PCR; TCRdb keeps in-frame clones, though not all of them. V, J and clone size are those of that table, while D and trimming were read from the DNA. The table includes about 67,000 clones, approximately 67% detected once. Regarding this clone: Its antigen remains unidentified.

The clonotype comes from a woman under 40 in good health and CMV-seronegative. Sequencing was carried out using PBMCs. The chain carries TRBV6-1 and TRBJ1-3; 7 bases match TRBD1. CDR3 coding DNA: TGTGCCAGCAGCACAACAGGGGCGATAAACACCATATATTTT. Translation gives CASSTTGAINTIYF.